The clone carrying this T cell receptor (beta chain) was recorded a few times. This sample is part of a study of T-cell reconstitution after alpha-beta-depleted transplantation in children. Preparation of the TCRbeta library was carried out with unique molecular identifiers. TCRdb re-derived calls from the PCR reads in MiXCR, one entry per CDR3 protein. Of approximately 390,000 distinct CDR3 sequences listed, 11% are singletons. The CDR3 totals 15 residues. CDR1 and CDR2 from the germline V gene are MNHEY and SMNVEV (reference sequence). Between the trimmed V and J ends, which lost 5 bases and 5 bases, there was a span of 16 bases.

The receptor was isolated from a human donor who donated a stem cell graft to a child with acute myeloid leukemia. Sequenced here: PBMCs from the stem cell graft donor, sampled from the stem cell graft. The V call is TRBV27, the J call TRBJ1-5; the D is unclear. DNA for the CDR3: TGTGCCAGCAGTCCCTCCTCCCGGGTAGATCAGCCCCAGCATTTT. This translates into CASSPSSRVDQPQHF.